This paragraph reports one TCR beta chain. This sample was taken from a study of blood T cell repertoires in COVID-19. Study at large: In each case, the material was cDNA or gDNA derived from T cells, B-cell-depleted T cells, or PBMCs.

Trimming removed 1 base at V and 5 bases at J, with 11 bases between. Germline values: CDR1 SGHVS, CDR2 FQNEAQ. This CDR3 comprises 14 residues. Those enrolled, adults aged roughly 18 to 90 years, came from some 23 US areas. Participants had their cohort set by participant-reported clinical history. Cohort 3 donors were reported recovered after two negative PCRs, clearance, or symptom resolution. TCRdb keeps only in-frame clones here, not all; method: immunoSEQ multiplex PCR. The data show 200,000 or so clones, with roughly 80% seen just once and less than 8.5% held by the top ten. The TCR comes from a man aged 40-50 years who had recovered from COVID-19. This chain links TRBV7-8 with TRBJ1-1; weak D call: TRBD1 (5 bases). The sample taken for sequencing was PBMCs or T cells enriched from blood (not recorded which). The CDR3 protein is CASSLDPGYTEAFF. DNA of the CDR3: TGTGCCAGCAGCTTAGACCCAGGGTATACTGAAGCTTTCTTT.